The source of this T cell receptor (beta chain) is a study of control samples from healthy donors and cancer patients. Assay: immunoSEQ multiplex PCR; the TCRdb copy retains only in-frame clones and omits some. Here the sample spans 390,000 or so clones, approximately 90% being singletons. Sequencing was performed on PBMCs. The TCR comes from a middle-aged man with head and neck cancer.

CDR3 region: CARSDRGGLQPQHF. The CDR3 nucleotides read TGTGCCAGAAGCGATCGTGGGGGGCTCCAGCCCCAGCATTTT. The rearrangement uses TRBV5-3 and TRBJ1-5, with a tentative D call TRBD1 (6 bases). TRBV5-3 is designated an ORF whose function remains uncertain. The CDR3 runs to 14 residues. V lost 4 bases, J lost 7 bases, and 15 bases lay in between.